This TCR beta chain was observed in a study of control samples from healthy donors and cancer patients. The CDR3 loop spans 12 amino acids. Germline V gene lookup returns CDR1 SGHTA and CDR2 FQGTGA. Deletions cut 0 bases from V and 8 bases from J, with 4 bases between. Here immunoSEQ multiplex PCR was the method, and the copy in TCRdb shows in-frame clones only, minus some. The sample includes about 120,000 clones, approximately 90% of them seen just once. The J gene is TRBJ2-2, the V gene TRBV7-3; D ambiguous. This sequence was found in a woman under 30 in good health. Sequencing was done on a sample of blood. Here the CDR3 reads CASSLTLGELFF. In DNA, the CDR3 is TGTGCCAGCAGCTTAACGCTGGGGGAGCTGTTTTTT.